The 28 T cell receptor beta chains reported below all come from one sample, sequenced in a study of vaccination and CD4 T cells after COVID-19. For these TCRs, the target antigens are not known. As for treatment: 10-day PBMC culture with coronavirus spike peptide pools or control peptides (ViraFEST assay). Researchers used the Oncomine TCR Beta short-read assay to sequence DNA from cultured CD4+ T cells. MiXCR, applied by TCRdb to the PCR reads, yields one record per CDR3 protein. The data contain 10,000 to 13,000 distinct CDR3 sequences, roughly 28% of them singletons. The sequencing sample was made of CD4+ T cells from blood, cultured in vitro. The receptor source for this set is a human donor who had recovered from COVID-19.

The V and J genes are TRBV30 and TRBJ1-6; no definite D call. The length of the CDR3 is 14 residues. Germline lookup yields CDR1 GTSNPN and CDR2 SVGIG (reference sequence). V was shortened by 1 base and J by 2 bases, with 6 bases between the two germline ends. CDR3 amino acids: CAWSGVTYNSPLHF. In DNA, the CDR3 is TGTGCCTGGAGTGGGGTCACCTATAATTCACCCCTCCACTTT. The complete variable domain, with remaining parts taken from reference TRBV30 and TRBJ1-6, reads SQTIHQWPATLVQPVGSPLSLECTVEGTSNPNLYWYRQAAGRGLQLLFYSVGIGQISSEVPQNLSASRPQDRQFILSSKKLLLSDSGFYLCAWSGVTYNSPLHFGNGTRLTVT.

The gene calls are TRBV19 and TRBJ2-5; the match to TRBD2 covers 11 bases. CDR1 is LNHDA and CDR2 is SQIVND in the germline V gene (reference sequence). CDR3 length equals 15 residues. V gave up 7 bases and J gave up 5 bases; unmatched junction bases: 9. CDR3 sequence reads: CASTSTSGRGETQYF. The CDR3, as DNA: TGTGCCAGTACCTCTACTAGCGGGAGAGGCGAGACCCAGTACTTC.

This clonotype was detected only once. The genes are TRBV19 and TRBJ1-5, with D possibly being TRBD1 (5 bases). Germline V gene sequence: CDR1 LNHDA, CDR2 SQIVND (reference sequence). The germline V and J ends were trimmed by 6 bases and 4 bases, with 13 bases remaining between them. The CDR3 consists of 14 residues. Written as DNA, the CDR3 is TGTGCCAGTAGCACCCGGGACCTTAATCAGCCCCAGCATTTT. Its protein product is CASSTRDLNQPQHF.

This clonotype was observed a handful of times. This rearrangement joins TRBV7-2 to TRBJ2-7; D might be TRBD1 (7 bases). V lost 7 bases to trimming and J lost 7 bases, with 23 bases between them. The CDR3 length is 15 residues. Germline CDR1 and CDR2: SGHTA and FQGNSA. CDR3 DNA: TGTGCCAGCACTTTGCCCAGGGACAGAGGGACTGAGCAGTACTTC. It codes for CASTLPRDRGTEQYF. Using reference TRBV7-2 and TRBJ2-7 for the parts outside the CDR3, the full variable domain is GAGVSQSPSNKVTEKGKDVELRCDPISGHTALYWYRQSLGQGLEFLIYFQGNSAPDKSGLPSDRFSAERTGGSVSTLTIQRTQQEDSAVYLCASTLPRDRGTEQYFGPGTRLTVT.

This clonotype was recorded only once. The rearrangement joins TRBV19 to TRBJ2-7; D is undetermined. Germline values: CDR1 LNHDA, CDR2 SQIVND (reference sequence). The CDR3 has 13 amino acids. Trimming stripped 5 bases from V and 4 bases from J, with 12 bases between. CDR3 coding DNA: TGTGCCAGTAGTTACGCCTTGAAGTACGAGCAGTACTTC. It yields the protein CASSYALKYEQYF.

This clonotype showed up just a few times. V gene TRBV27 combines with J gene TRBJ2-5; 12 bases line up with TRBD2. This CDR3 contains 14 residues. Looked up from germline, CDR1 is MNHEY and CDR2 is SMNVEV (reference sequence). V gave up 6 bases and J gave up 5 bases; unmatched junction bases: 4. CDR3 nucleotide sequence: TGTGCCAGCAGGGGACTAGCGGGTGGTGAGACCCAGTACTTC. Translated: CASRGLAGGETQYF.

This clonotype was seen a handful of times. This CDR3 reads CASRREGRSTFQPQHF. The CDR3 region has the DNA TGTGCCAGCAGGAGGGAGGGCAGATCAACCTTTCAGCCCCAGCATTTT. The chain joins TRBV6-1 to TRBJ1-5; no clear D gene. V lost 6 bases, J lost 6 bases, and 21 bases lay in between. CDR3 length equals 16 residues. CDR1 is MNHNS, CDR2 SASEGT, per germline.

J is TRBJ2-7 and V is TRBV20-1; D call uncertain. Per germline, CDR1 DFQATT and CDR2 SNEGSKA (reference sequence). The V and J ends lost 3 bases and 2 bases respectively, with 11 bases between them. The CDR3 has 13 residues. CDR3 in amino acids: CSARSQYTYEQYF. The CDR3 region has the DNA TGCAGTGCTAGGTCCCAGTATACCTACGAGCAGTACTTC.

CDR3 protein: CSARGGNFNEQFF. DNA for the CDR3: TGCAGTGCTAGAGGCGGGAACTTCAATGAGCAGTTCTTC. The chain is built from TRBV20-1 and TRBJ2-1, with D possibly TRBD2 on 6 matching bases. There are 13 residues in the CDR3. Looked up from germline, CDR1 is DFQATT and CDR2 is SNEGSKA (reference sequence). Between the trimmed V and J ends, which lost 1 base and 6 bases, there was a span of 10 bases.

V is TRBV11-2 and J is TRBJ1-1; D unclear. CDR1 and CDR2 from the germline V gene are SGHAT and FQNNGV. Between the trimmed V and J ends, which lost 5 bases and 6 bases, there was a span of 13 bases. The CDR3 totals 13 residues. The CDR3 nucleotides are TGTGCCAGCAGCCGCGTACCCCTGCCTGAAGCTTTCTTT. Its protein product is CASSRVPLPEAFF.

The sample holds a few counts of this clonotype. The V and J genes are TRBV18 and TRBJ1-1, with TRBD1 as a possible D gene (5 bases). The CDR3 spans 13 residues. In germline, CDR1 is KGHSH, CDR2 LQKENI. V gave up 2 bases and J gave up 7 bases, with 11 bases separating them. The CDR3 bases are TGTGCCAGCTCACCAGGGGAGGGGAGTGAAGCTTTCTTT. It is translated as CASSPGEGSEAFF.

This clonotype has a handful of counts. V and J are TRBV10-3 and TRBJ2-7; D is possibly TRBD1 (7 bases). The CDR3 has 15 residues. V was clipped by 3 bases and J by 5 bases, with 17 bases between them. Germline loops: CDR1 ENHRY, CDR2 SYGVKD. The CDR3 DNA follows: TGTGCCATCAGTGACTGGGCAGGGGGGAACAACGAGCAGTACTTC. Amino acids: CAISDWAGGNNEQYF.

The gene calls are TRBV6-4 and TRBJ2-1, with D unresolved. Germline V gives CDR1 MRHNA, CDR2 SNTAGT. Trimming removed 2 bases at V and 8 bases at J, with 10 bases between. The CDR3 extends over 13 amino acids. The CDR3 DNA reads TGTGCCAGCAGTGACAGTCAGACACATGAGCAGTTCTTC. It is translated as CASSDSQTHEQFF.

This clonotype is termed medium-sized. The chain has TRBV20-1 and TRBJ1-5, with TRBD1 matching over 7 bases. V trimming: 3 bases; J trimming: 0 bases; junction bases outside the gene matches: 2. Germline V gene data show CDR1 as DFQATT and CDR2 as SNEGSKA (reference sequence). The CDR3 length is 14 residues. The CDR3 DNA follows: TGCAGTGCTAGTGACAGGGTTAGCAATCAGCCCCAGCATTTT. Translation: CSASDRVSNQPQHF.

This clonotype was recorded only once. CDR3 bases: TGCAGTGCCAGGCCCGGCCGTGAGCAGTTCTTC. Amino acid sequence: CSARPGREQFF. The rearrangement uses TRBV20-1 and TRBJ2-1; the D is unclear. The germline CDR1 and CDR2 sequences are DFQATT and SNEGSKA (reference sequence). This CDR3 comprises 11 residues. Trimming left V 6 bases short and J 9 bases short, with 12 bases between.

This clonotype was counted between two and nine times. CDR3 sequence: CASRAGQGDQPQHF. The CDR3 region has the DNA TGTGCCAGCAGGGCGGGACAGGGAGATCAGCCCCAGCATTTT. The chain couples TRBV2 to TRBJ1-5, with TRBD1 matching over 9 bases. This CDR3 is 14 amino acids long. The V and J ends lost 6 bases and 5 bases, in that order; junction bases with no gene match: 5. Germline loops: CDR1 SNHLY, CDR2 FYNNEI.

This clonotype was recorded a few times. This chain links TRBV20-1 with TRBJ2-5; D is unresolved. This CDR3 region has 11 residues. Germline lookup yields CDR1 DFQATT and CDR2 SNEGSKA (reference sequence). Trimming pared 1 base from V and 4 bases from J, leaving 4 bases between. CDR3 nucleotide sequence: TGCAGTGCTAGAGTTGGAGAGACCCAGTACTTC. Amino acids: CSARVGETQYF.

This chain uses TRBV4-2 with TRBJ1-2; a weak D match, TRBD1 (5 bases). This CDR3 region has 17 residues. The V gene lost 1 base and the J gene lost 4 bases, with 19 bases spanning the gap. Germline V lookup: CDR1 LGHNA, CDR2 YNFKEQ. CDR3 sequence reads: CASSQGSQEGGIYGYTF. CDR3 in DNA: TGTGCCAGCAGCCAAGGATCACAGGAGGGTGGAATCTATGGCTACACCTTC.

The gene calls are TRBV20-1 and TRBJ2-7; tentative D call: TRBD1 (6 bases). This CDR3 spans 15 amino acids. Germline loops: CDR1 DFQATT, CDR2 SNEGSKA (reference sequence). The V gene lost 2 bases and the J gene lost 2 bases, with 16 bases spanning the gap. CDR3 protein: CSARRGQRAPYEQYF. The CDR3 DNA reads as TGCAGTGCTAGAAGGGGACAACGGGCCCCCTACGAGCAGTACTTC.

The chain has TRBV11-2 and TRBJ2-5; 12 bases are a match to TRBD2. The CDR3 length is 16 residues. CDR1 SGHAT and CDR2 FQNNGV come from the germline V gene. Losses at the gene ends were 4 bases for V and 0 bases for J; bases not matched to a gene: 3. CDR3 sequence: CASSSSGRGYQETQYF. The CDR3 nucleotides read TGTGCCAGCAGCTCTAGCGGGAGGGGGTACCAAGAGACCCAGTACTTC.

The V gene is TRBV6-5, the J gene TRBJ1-5; D might be TRBD1 (6 bases). Deletions cut 4 bases from V and 6 bases from J, with 10 bases between. The CDR3 has 13 residues. Germline V gene lookup returns CDR1 MNHEY and CDR2 SVGAGI. The DNA for the CDR3 is TGTGCCAGCAGTTTCGGGGGCGGTCAGCCCCAGCATTTT. Translation gives CASSFGGGQPQHF.

This chain uses TRBV5-1 with TRBJ2-3, with 7 bases identical to TRBD2. Germline lookup yields CDR1 SGHRS and CDR2 YFSETQ. CDR3 length equals 14 residues. The J segment lost 1 base and the V segment lost 4 bases, leaving 3 bases of the junction unmatched. The CDR3 region has the DNA TGCGCCAGCAGCCCCCGGGGGGGCACAGATACGCAGTATTTT. It translates to CASSPRGGTDTQYF.

This chain links TRBV7-8 with TRBJ2-1, with D tentatively TRBD2 (6 bases). In germline, CDR1 is SGHVS, CDR2 FQNEAQ. The CDR3 covers 12 residues. V was trimmed by 0 bases and J by 9 bases, leaving 6 bases between them. CDR3 sequence: CASSLARGEQFF. CDR3 bases: TGTGCCAGCAGCTTAGCGCGGGGTGAGCAGTTCTTC.

The chain uses TRBV3-1 and TRBJ2-3, with D possibly TRBD1 on 6 matching bases. This CDR3 is built from 15 residues. The V end lost 0 bases, the J end lost 3 bases, and 10 bases lay between the germline ends. Germline V CDR1 and CDR2: LGHDT, YNNKEL (reference sequence). The CDR3 DNA reads TGTGCCAGCAGCCAAGATACCCAGGGGACAGATACGCAGTATTTT. Its protein is CASSQDTQGTDTQYF.

The chain joins TRBV4-3 to TRBJ1-2; D might be TRBD1 (6 bases). CDR3 length: 15 amino acids. V shed 4 bases and J shed 5 bases, with 17 bases lying between them. Per the germline V gene, CDR1 is LGHNA and CDR2 is YSLEER. In nucleotides, the CDR3 is TGCGCCAGCAGCCGATCGGGGGGCGCAGAATATGGCTACACCTTC. It yields the protein CASSRSGGAEYGYTF.

The sample holds a few counts of this clonotype. The DNA for the CDR3 is TGTGCCAGCAGCTTAGGACAGGGGGCAGTTGGCTACACCTTC. Translated: CASSLGQGAVGYTF. The chain links TRBV11-3 to TRBJ1-2; 10 bases align to TRBD1. Trimming took 1 base from V and 7 from J; bases not matched to a gene: 3. The CDR3 has 14 residues. CDR1 is SGHNT, CDR2 YENEEA, per germline.

This clonotype was seen a few times. The chain couples TRBV6-1 to TRBJ1-1; D uncertain. The CDR3 length is 15 residues. Germline V gene sequence: CDR1 MNHNS, CDR2 SASEGT. Trimming cost V 5 bases and J 0 bases, with 13 bases left between them. In DNA form, the CDR3 reads TGTGCCAGCAGTCCGACCGGACTGTTGAACACTGAAGCTTTCTTT. It is translated as CASSPTGLLNTEAFF.

This clonotype was seen a handful of times. V usage is TRBV7-3 and J usage is TRBJ1-2; 11 bases match TRBD1. The CDR3 loop spans 16 amino acids. With 4 bases clipped from V and 4 bases from J, the junction kept 8 bases outside the gene matches. Germline V gene lookup returns CDR1 SGHTA and CDR2 FQGTGA. The CDR3 reads CASSSLGQGGFYGYTF. In DNA form, the CDR3 reads TGTGCCAGCAGCTCCCTGGGACAGGGGGGGTTCTATGGCTACACCTTC.